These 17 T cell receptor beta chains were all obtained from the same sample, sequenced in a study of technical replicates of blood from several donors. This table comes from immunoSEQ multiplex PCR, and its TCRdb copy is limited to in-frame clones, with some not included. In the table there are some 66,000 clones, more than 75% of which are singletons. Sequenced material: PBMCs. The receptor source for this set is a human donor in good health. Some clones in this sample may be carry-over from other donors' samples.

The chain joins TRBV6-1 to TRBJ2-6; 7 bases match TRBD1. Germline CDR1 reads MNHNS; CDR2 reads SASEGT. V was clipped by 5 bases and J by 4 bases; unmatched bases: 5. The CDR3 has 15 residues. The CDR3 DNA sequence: TGTGCCAGCAGTAACACAGGGGTCGGGGCCAACGTCCTGACTTTC. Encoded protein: CASSNTGVGANVLTF.

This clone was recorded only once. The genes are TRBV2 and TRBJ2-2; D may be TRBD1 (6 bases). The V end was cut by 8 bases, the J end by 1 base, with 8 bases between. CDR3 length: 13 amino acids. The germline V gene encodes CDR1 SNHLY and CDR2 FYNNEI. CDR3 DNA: TGTGCCAGCGGGGGCCTGAACACCGGGGAGCTGTTTTTT. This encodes CASGGLNTGELFF.

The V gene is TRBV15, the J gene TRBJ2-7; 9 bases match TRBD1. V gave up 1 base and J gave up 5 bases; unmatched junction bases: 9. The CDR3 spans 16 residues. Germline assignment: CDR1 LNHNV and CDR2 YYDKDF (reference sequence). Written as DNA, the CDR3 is TGTGCCACCAGCAGAGCAACCGGGACAGGGTTCAACGAGCAGTACTTC. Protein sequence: CATSRATGTGFNEQYF.

The CDR3 DNA reads TGTGCCAGCAGCCTCGAAACAAGGGGGAACACTGAAGCTTTCTTT. Protein sequence: CASSLETRGNTEAFF. The chain uses TRBV7-2 and TRBJ1-1; TRBD1 is a possible D gene (5 bases). The CDR3 loop spans 15 amino acids. Trimming took 5 bases from V and 1 from J, leaving 14 bases between them. Germline lookup yields CDR1 SGHTA and CDR2 FQGNSA.

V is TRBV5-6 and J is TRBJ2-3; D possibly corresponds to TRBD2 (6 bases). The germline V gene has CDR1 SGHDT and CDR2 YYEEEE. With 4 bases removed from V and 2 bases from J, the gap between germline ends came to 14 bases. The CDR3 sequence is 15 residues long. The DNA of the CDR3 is TGTGCCAGCAGCGTAAGAGCGGGTCCCACAGATACGCAGTATTTT. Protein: CASSVRAGPTDTQYF.

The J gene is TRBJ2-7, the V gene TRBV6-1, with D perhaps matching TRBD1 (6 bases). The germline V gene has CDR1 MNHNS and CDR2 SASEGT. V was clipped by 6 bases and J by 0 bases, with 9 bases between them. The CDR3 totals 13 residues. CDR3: CASRWTDSYEQYF. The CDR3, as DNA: TGTGCCAGCAGATGGACAGACTCCTACGAGCAGTACTTC.

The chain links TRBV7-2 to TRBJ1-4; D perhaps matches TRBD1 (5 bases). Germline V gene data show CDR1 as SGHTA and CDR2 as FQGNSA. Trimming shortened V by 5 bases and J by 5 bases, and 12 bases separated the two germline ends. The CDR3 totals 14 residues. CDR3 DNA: TGTGCCAGCAGCCCAGGGTCCGGGAATGAAAAACTGTTTTTT. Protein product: CASSPGSGNEKLFF.

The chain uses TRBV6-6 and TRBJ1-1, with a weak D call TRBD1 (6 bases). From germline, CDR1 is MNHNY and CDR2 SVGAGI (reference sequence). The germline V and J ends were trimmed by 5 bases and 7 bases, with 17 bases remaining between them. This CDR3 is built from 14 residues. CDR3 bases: TGTGCCAGCAGTACCAAGACAGGAGAACTTGAAGCTTTCTTT. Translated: CASSTKTGELEAFF.

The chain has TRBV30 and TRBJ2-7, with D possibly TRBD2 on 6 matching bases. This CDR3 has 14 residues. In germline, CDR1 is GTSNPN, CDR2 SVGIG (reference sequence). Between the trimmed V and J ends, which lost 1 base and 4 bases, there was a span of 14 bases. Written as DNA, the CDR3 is TGTGCCTGGAGTGGAGGGTCGGGGGAATACGAGCAGTACTTC. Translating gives CAWSGGSGEYEQYF.

The CDR3: CASRSGEGNYEQYF. The CDR3 DNA reads TGTGCCAGCCGTAGCGGAGAGGGGAACTACGAGCAGTACTTC. V usage is TRBV2 and J usage is TRBJ2-7; TRBD2 is a possible D gene (6 bases). The germline gives CDR1 SNHLY, CDR2 FYNNEI. With 8 bases removed from V and 3 bases from J, the gap between germline ends came to 17 bases. The CDR3 totals 14 residues.

This CDR3 is CASSLAFVGSSYNEQFF. The DNA of the CDR3 is TGCGCCAGCAGCTTGGCCTTTGTCGGGAGCTCCTACAATGAGCAGTTCTTC. This chain links TRBV5-1 with TRBJ2-1, with a weak D call TRBD2 (6 bases). Germline V gene lookup returns CDR1 SGHRS and CDR2 YFSETQ. The CDR3 spans 17 residues. V was shortened by 0 bases and J by 0 bases, with 13 bases between the two germline ends.

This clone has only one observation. The CDR3 DNA reads TGCGCCAGCAGCCTATACGGGGACAGGGGAAACTATGGCTACACCTTC. This translates into CASSLYGDRGNYGYTF. The J gene is TRBJ1-2, the V gene TRBV4-3; 10 bases agree with TRBD1. Germline V lookup: CDR1 LGHNA, CDR2 YSLEER. This CDR3 has 16 residues. J lost 2 bases, V lost 4 bases, and 7 bases had no gene match.

CDR3 sequence (DNA): TGCAGCGTTGATACGGGGAATGAAAAACTGTTTTTT. Its translation: CSVDTGNEKLFF. This chain connects TRBV29-1 to TRBJ1-4; no reliable D call. The germline V and J ends were trimmed by 3 bases and 5 bases, with 7 bases remaining between them. The CDR3 consists of 12 residues. Per the germline V gene, CDR1 is SQVTM and CDR2 is ANQGSEA.

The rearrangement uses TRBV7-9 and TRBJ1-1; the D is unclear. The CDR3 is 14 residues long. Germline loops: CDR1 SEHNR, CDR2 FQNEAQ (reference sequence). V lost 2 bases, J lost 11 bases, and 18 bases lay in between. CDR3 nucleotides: TGTGCCAGCAGCTTAATCCTGGCGCCGGGGTCGGCTTTCTTT. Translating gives CASSLILAPGSAFF. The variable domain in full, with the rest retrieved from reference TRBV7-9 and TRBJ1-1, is DTGVSQNPRHKITKRGQNVTFRCDPISEHNRLYWYRQTLGQGPEFLTYFQNEAQLEKSRLLSDRFSAERPKGSFSTLEIQRTEQGDSAMYLCASSLILAPGSAFFGQGTRLTVV.

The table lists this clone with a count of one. The CDR3 here is CASSSRGLGGNQPQHF. As DNA, the CDR3 is TGTGCCAGCAGCAGCAGGGGGCTTGGTGGCAATCAGCCCCAGCATTTT. V and J are TRBV5-6 and TRBJ1-5; TRBD1 agrees at 8 bases. Germline V gives CDR1 SGHDT, CDR2 YYEEEE. The V segment lost 4 bases and the J segment 2 bases; nucleotides outside the gene matches: 8. This CDR3 spans 16 amino acids.

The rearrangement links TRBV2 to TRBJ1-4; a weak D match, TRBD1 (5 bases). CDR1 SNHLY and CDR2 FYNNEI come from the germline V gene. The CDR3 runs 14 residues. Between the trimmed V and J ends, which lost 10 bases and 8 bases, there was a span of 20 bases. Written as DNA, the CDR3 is TGTGCCACCCGACGAGACAGTCCTTACGAAAAACTGTTTTTT. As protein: CATRRDSPYEKLFF.

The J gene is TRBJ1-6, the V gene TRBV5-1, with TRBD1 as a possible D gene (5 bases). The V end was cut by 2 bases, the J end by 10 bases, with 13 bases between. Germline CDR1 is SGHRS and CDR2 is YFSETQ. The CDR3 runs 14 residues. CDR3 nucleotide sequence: TGCGCCAGCAGCTTTGAGGGGAGGGACTCACCCCTCCACTTT. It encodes CASSFEGRDSPLHF.